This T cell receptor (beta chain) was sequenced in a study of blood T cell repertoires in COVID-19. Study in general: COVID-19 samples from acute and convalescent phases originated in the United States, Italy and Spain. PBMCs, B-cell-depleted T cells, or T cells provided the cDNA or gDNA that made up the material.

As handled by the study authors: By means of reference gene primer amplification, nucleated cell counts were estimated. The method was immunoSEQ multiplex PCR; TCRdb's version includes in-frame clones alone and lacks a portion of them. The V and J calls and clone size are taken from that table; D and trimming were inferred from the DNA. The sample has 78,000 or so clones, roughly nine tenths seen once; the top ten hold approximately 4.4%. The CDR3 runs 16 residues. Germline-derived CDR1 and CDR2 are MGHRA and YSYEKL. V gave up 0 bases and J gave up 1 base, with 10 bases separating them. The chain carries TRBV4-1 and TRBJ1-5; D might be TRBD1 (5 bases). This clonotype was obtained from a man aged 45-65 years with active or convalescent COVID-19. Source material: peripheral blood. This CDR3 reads CASSQDEQGSNQPQHF. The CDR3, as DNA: TGCGCCAGCAGCCAAGATGAGCAGGGCAGCAATCAGCCCCAGCATTTT.